This T cell receptor (beta chain) was observed in a study of graft-versus-host responses after intestinal transplantation. Study at large: Transplants given to recipients were multivisceral, liver-intestinal, or isolated intestinal. Study observations and caveats: Peak circulating GvH clone levels tracked with early post-transplant HvG declines. Allografts from individuals with graft-donor T cell macrochimerism displayed high graft-versus-host to host-versus-graft clonal ratios. In recipient marrow, GvH clones were found, and some appeared first in ileum or blood.

On this clone itself: Antigen: not known.

The length of the CDR3 is 13 residues. Germline CDR1 and CDR2: SGHTA and FQGNSA. Losses at the gene ends were 3 bases for V and 7 bases for J; bases not matched to a gene: 5. Assay: immunoSEQ multiplex PCR; the TCRdb copy retains only in-frame clones and omits some. The data contain over 45,000 clones, about 89% of them singletons. The clonotype comes from a human donor who was the organ donor for an intestinal transplant. The sequences come from unstimulated CD4+ T cells sorted from spleen or lymph node cells, collected before transplant. The V call is TRBV7-2, the J call TRBJ2-5; 7 bases match TRBD1. The CDR3 coding sequence is TGTGCCAGCAGCTTGACAGGGTCGCTGACCCAGTACTTC. This translates into CASSLTGSLTQYF. The whole variable domain, remainder taken from reference TRBV7-2 and TRBJ2-5, is GAGVSQSPSNKVTEKGKDVELRCDPISGHTALYWYRQSLGQGLEFLIYFQGNSAPDKSGLPSDRFSAERTGGSVSTLTIQRTQQEDSAVYLCASSLTGSLTQYFGPGTRLLVL.